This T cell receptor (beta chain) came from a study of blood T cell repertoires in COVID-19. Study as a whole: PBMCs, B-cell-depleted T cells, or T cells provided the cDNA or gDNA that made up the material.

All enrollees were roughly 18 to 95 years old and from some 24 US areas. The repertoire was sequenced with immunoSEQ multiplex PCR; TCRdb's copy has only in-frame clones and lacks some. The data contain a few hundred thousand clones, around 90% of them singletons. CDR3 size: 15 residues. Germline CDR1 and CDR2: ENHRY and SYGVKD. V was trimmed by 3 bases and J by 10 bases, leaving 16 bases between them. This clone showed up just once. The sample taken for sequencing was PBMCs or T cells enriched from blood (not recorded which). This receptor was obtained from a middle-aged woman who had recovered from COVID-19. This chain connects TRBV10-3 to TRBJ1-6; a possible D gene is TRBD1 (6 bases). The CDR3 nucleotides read TGTGCCATCAGTGAAGATGTCAGGGGATTGTCACCCCTCCACTTT. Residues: CAISEDVRGLSPLHF.